This is a list of T cell receptor beta chains from one sample in a study of PD-1 blockade in classical Hodgkin lymphoma. Sequencing was performed with immunoSEQ multiplex PCR; in TCRdb, only in-frame clones are kept and a portion is missing. Of 65,000 to 95,000 clones listed, roughly 90% are singletons. Sequenced here: peripheral blood mononuclear cells (PBMCs), sampled at baseline. These receptors originate from a human donor with classical Hodgkin lymphoma. Each CDR3 is given with its conserved first and last residue. The order of the fields is V gene, J gene, D gene, clone size, CDR3 DNA, CDR3 protein. D genes are given only for firm matches. Size is omitted from some rows. Given values are once, few, many or a class for expanded clones.

V gene: TRBV7-8; J gene: TRBJ2-1; D gene: -; clone size: -; CDR3 DNA: TGTGCCAGCAGCTTGCCGGTACAGGCCTACAATGAGCAGTTCTTC; CDR3 protein: CASSLPVQAYNEQFF
V gene: TRBV11-2; J gene: TRBJ2-7; D gene: -; clone size: -; CDR3 DNA: TGTGCCAGCAGCTCTACAGGCTACGAGCAGTACTTC; CDR3 protein: CASSSTGYEQYF
V gene: TRBV5-1; J gene: TRBJ2-1; D gene: TRBD1; clone size: -; CDR3 DNA: TGCGCCAGCAGCCCGGACAGGATGGGTCACAAGGTGCAGTTCTTC; CDR3 protein: CASSPDRMGHKVQFF
V gene: TRBV27; J gene: TRBJ2-2; D gene: TRBD2; clone size: once; CDR3 DNA: TGTGCCAGCAGTCCTAGCGGGAGACTGACAACCGGGGAGCTGTTTTTT; CDR3 protein: CASSPSGRLTTGELFF
V gene: TRBV18; J gene: TRBJ1-2; D gene: TRBD1; clone size: -; CDR3 DNA: TGTGCCAGCTCGCCGGACAGGGACTATGGCTACACCTTC; CDR3 protein: CASSPDRDYGYTF
V gene: TRBV19; J gene: TRBJ2-3; D gene: TRBD2; clone size: -; CDR3 DNA: TGTGCCAGTAGTATGGGTAGCGGGAGCCCTAGCACAGATACGCAGTATTTT; CDR3 protein: CASSMGSGSPSTDTQYF
V gene: TRBV11-2; J gene: TRBJ2-7; D gene: TRBD2; clone size: -; CDR3 DNA: TGTGCCAGCAGCCCCCACGGACTAGCGGGAGGTACCTACGAGCAGTACTTC; CDR3 protein: CASSPHGLAGGTYEQYF
V gene: TRBV4-3; J gene: TRBJ1-1; D gene: -; clone size: -; CDR3 DNA: TGCGCCAGCAGCCAAGATGCTATAAGGGTCCTAAACACTGAAGCTTTCTTT; CDR3 protein: CASSQDAIRVLNTEAFF
V gene: TRBV25-1; J gene: TRBJ2-7; D gene: -; clone size: -; CDR3 DNA: TGTGCCAGCAGTGAGCGGCAGGGAGGCTCCTACGAGCAGTACTTC; CDR3 protein: CASSERQGGSYEQYF
V gene: TRBV5-1; J gene: TRBJ1-1; D gene: -; clone size: few; CDR3 DNA: TGCGCCAGCGCGGAAATGAACACTGAAGCTTTCTTT; CDR3 protein: CASAEMNTEAFF
V gene: TRBV6-1; J gene: TRBJ2-1; D gene: -; clone size: -; CDR3 DNA: TGTGCCAGCAGTGAAACAGCGGAGCAGTTCTTC; CDR3 protein: CASSETAEQFF
V gene: TRBV7-8; J gene: TRBJ2-7; D gene: -; clone size: -; CDR3 DNA: TGTGCCAGCAGCTTAGACTACGAGCAGTACTTC; CDR3 protein: CASSLDYEQYF
V gene: TRBV5-8; J gene: TRBJ2-1; D gene: -; clone size: -; CDR3 DNA: TGTGCCAGCAGCTTGTCTATAAACGGTGAGCAGTTCTTC; CDR3 protein: CASSLSINGEQFF
V gene: TRBV29-1; J gene: TRBJ1-1; D gene: -; clone size: -; CDR3 DNA: TGCAGCGTCCCCCGGGGGGCTGAAGCTTTCTTT; CDR3 protein: CSVPRGAEAFF
V gene: TRBV5-1; J gene: TRBJ2-3; D gene: TRBD2; clone size: -; CDR3 DNA: TGCGCCAGCAGGCACGATGCTCTAGCGGGAGTAATTGCAGATACGCAGTATTTT; CDR3 protein: CASRHDALAGVIADTQYF
V gene: TRBV4-3; J gene: TRBJ1-1; D gene: TRBD1; clone size: -; CDR3 DNA: TGCGCCAGCAGCCAAGGCGGACAGGGGGAAGCTTTCTTT; CDR3 protein: CASSQGGQGEAFF
V gene: TRBV4-3; J gene: TRBJ2-1; D gene: TRBD2; clone size: -; CDR3 DNA: TGCGCCAGCAGCCAAGTTCCTAGCGGGAGGAGCTCCTACAATGAGCAGTTCTTC; CDR3 protein: CASSQVPSGRSSYNEQFF
V gene: TRBV5-1; J gene: TRBJ2-5; D gene: -; clone size: -; CDR3 DNA: TGCGCCAGCAGCTTGGTTAGGGGGACCGCGGAGACCCAGTACTTC; CDR3 protein: CASSLVRGTAETQYF
V gene: TRBV5-8; J gene: TRBJ2-7; D gene: -; clone size: -; CDR3 DNA: TGTGCCAGCAGTTCCGACACAACCTACGAGCAGTACTTC; CDR3 protein: CASSSDTTYEQYF
V gene: TRBV5-4; J gene: TRBJ2-5; D gene: -; clone size: -; CDR3 DNA: TGTGCCAGCAGCTCCGGACAAGGACAAGAGACCCAGTACTTC; CDR3 protein: CASSSGQGQETQYF
V gene: TRBV28; J gene: TRBJ1-5; D gene: -; clone size: once; CDR3 DNA: TGTGCCAGCAGTCCGACTCAGGGGAGAAATCAGCCCCAGCATTTT; CDR3 protein: CASSPTQGRNQPQHF
V gene: TRBV27; J gene: TRBJ1-1; D gene: -; clone size: -; CDR3 DNA: TGTGCCAGCGCCTCTAAGGTTAGCACTGAAGCTTTCTTT; CDR3 protein: CASASKVSTEAFF
V gene: TRBV28; J gene: TRBJ1-2; D gene: -; clone size: -; CDR3 DNA: TGTGCCAGCAATCTTGGCCGAGGCCCCCGCGAGAACTATGGCTACACCTTC; CDR3 protein: CASNLGRGPRENYGYTF
V gene: TRBV5-1; J gene: TRBJ1-1; D gene: -; clone size: -; CDR3 DNA: TGCGCCAGCAGTACAGGGATGGGGAACACTGAAGCTTTCTTT; CDR3 protein: CASSTGMGNTEAFF
V gene: TRBV18; J gene: TRBJ1-1; D gene: -; clone size: few; CDR3 DNA: TGTGCCAGCTCACCAACAGCGGGCACTGAAGCTTTCTTT; CDR3 protein: CASSPTAGTEAFF
V gene: TRBV28; J gene: TRBJ2-7; D gene: TRBD2; clone size: -; CDR3 DNA: TGTTCTAGCGGGCTCGTGTACGAGCAGTACTTC; CDR3 protein: CSSGLVYEQYF
V gene: TRBV5-4; J gene: TRBJ1-1; D gene: -; clone size: -; CDR3 DNA: TGTGCCAGCAGCCTGAAGGTTATGGAAAACACTGAAGCTTTCTTT; CDR3 protein: CASSLKVMENTEAFF
V gene: TRBV18; J gene: TRBJ2-3; D gene: TRBD1; clone size: -; CDR3 DNA: TGTGCCAGCTCACCAGTCCCCGGGACAGGGGACACAGATACGCAGTATTTT; CDR3 protein: CASSPVPGTGDTDTQYF
V gene: TRBV7-9; J gene: TRBJ2-7; D gene: TRBD2; clone size: -; CDR3 DNA: TGTGCCAGCACCCTAGCGGGAGGTCTGGAGCAGTACTTC; CDR3 protein: CASTLAGGLEQYF
V gene: TRBV6-1; J gene: TRBJ2-7; D gene: TRBD1; clone size: -; CDR3 DNA: TGTGCCAGCAGTGAGCCCGGGACAGGGGTCCCATTCACCTACGAGCAGTACTTC; CDR3 protein: CASSEPGTGVPFTYEQYF
V gene: TRBV11-2; J gene: TRBJ2-5; D gene: -; clone size: -; CDR3 DNA: TGTGCCAGCAGCCCTCAGGTACGGGAGACCCAGTACTTC; CDR3 protein: CASSPQVRETQYF
V gene: TRBV28; J gene: TRBJ2-3; D gene: TRBD2; clone size: -; CDR3 DNA: TGTGCCAGCAGCCGTTACTCCGGTCAACTAGCGGGAGTTTTAGATACGCAGTATTTT; CDR3 protein: CASSRYSGQLAGVLDTQYF
V gene: TRBV28; J gene: TRBJ2-7; D gene: -; clone size: -; CDR3 DNA: TGTGCCAGCAGTTTTGGCTACGAGCAGTACTTC; CDR3 protein: CASSFGYEQYF
V gene: TRBV18; J gene: TRBJ1-2; D gene: TRBD1; clone size: -; CDR3 DNA: TGTGCCAGCTCACCTGACCGGGACAGGACGTTGGGTGGCTACACCTTC; CDR3 protein: CASSPDRDRTLGGYTF
V gene: TRBV2; J gene: TRBJ2-1; D gene: TRBD1; clone size: -; CDR3 DNA: TGTGCCAGCAGCCCACGGGGACAGGGGACGATCAGTGAGCAGTTCTTC; CDR3 protein: CASSPRGQGTISEQFF
V gene: TRBV29-1; J gene: TRBJ2-1; D gene: -; clone size: -; CDR3 DNA: TGCAGCGTCTTGGACTCAGGTGAATCCTACAATGAGCAGTTCTTC; CDR3 protein: CSVLDSGESYNEQFF
V gene: TRBV28; J gene: TRBJ1-4; D gene: TRBD1; clone size: -; CDR3 DNA: TGTGCCAGCAGTACTCAATTGGGACAGATTAATGAAAAACTGTTTTTT; CDR3 protein: CASSTQLGQINEKLFF
V gene: TRBV5-1; J gene: TRBJ1-3; D gene: -; clone size: -; CDR3 DNA: TGCGCCAGCAGCGTCCCGGGGTTAGGCAACACCATATATTTT; CDR3 protein: CASSVPGLGNTIYF
V gene: TRBV4-1; J gene: TRBJ1-2; D gene: TRBD1; clone size: -; CDR3 DNA: TGCGCCAGCAGCCAAGTTCCCGGGACAGGGTTAGGCCACACCTTC; CDR3 protein: CASSQVPGTGLGHTF
V gene: TRBV4-1; J gene: TRBJ1-1; D gene: TRBD1; clone size: -; CDR3 DNA: TGCGCCAGCAGCCAGCCTCACAGGGGCCCTGAAGCTTTCTTT; CDR3 protein: CASSQPHRGPEAFF
V gene: TRBV5-1; J gene: TRBJ2-5; D gene: TRBD2; clone size: -; CDR3 DNA: TGCGCCAGCAGCGACCTAGCGGGAGAGTGGGAGACCCAGTACTTC; CDR3 protein: CASSDLAGEWETQYF
V gene: TRBV11-1; J gene: TRBJ1-2; D gene: -; clone size: -; CDR3 DNA: TGTGCCAGCAGCTTAGACAGGGAGTCGTATCGTGGCTACACCTTC; CDR3 protein: CASSLDRESYRGYTF
V gene: TRBV6-5; J gene: TRBJ2-1; D gene: TRBD1; clone size: -; CDR3 DNA: TGTGCCAGCAGCCCCGGGACAGGGGTCAATGAGCAGTTCTTC; CDR3 protein: CASSPGTGVNEQFF
V gene: TRBV19; J gene: TRBJ2-7; D gene: -; clone size: -; CDR3 DNA: TGTGCCAGTAGTATAGATAGGGGCCTAGCTGGGGCTTCCGAGCAGTACTTC; CDR3 protein: CASSIDRGLAGASEQYF
V gene: TRBV9; J gene: TRBJ2-6; D gene: -; clone size: -; CDR3 DNA: TGTGCCAGCAGCGTAGATCTCGGGGCCAACGTCCTGACTTTC; CDR3 protein: CASSVDLGANVLTF
V gene: TRBV18; J gene: TRBJ2-7; D gene: -; clone size: -; CDR3 DNA: TGTGCCAGCTCACCAGAAGCATACGAGCAGTACTTC; CDR3 protein: CASSPEAYEQYF
V gene: TRBV15; J gene: TRBJ2-3; D gene: -; clone size: -; CDR3 DNA: TGTGCCACCAGCAAAATGGAGGGGGCAGATACGCAGTATTTT; CDR3 protein: CATSKMEGADTQYF
V gene: TRBV19; J gene: TRBJ2-3; D gene: -; clone size: -; CDR3 DNA: TGTGCCAGTAGTCCCGACCGGGGAATCCAATTCCCCCAGTATTTT; CDR3 protein: CASSPDRGIQFPQYF
V gene: TRBV9; J gene: TRBJ2-6; D gene: -; clone size: -; CDR3 DNA: TGTGCCAGCAGCCGCCGCTCTGGGGCCAACGTCCTGACTTTC; CDR3 protein: CASSRRSGANVLTF